This T cell receptor (beta chain) was recorded in a study of OX40 agonist ivuxolimab in advanced cancers. Study-level information: Patients in dose escalation had liver, melanoma, kidney or head and neck cancers. General study results and limits: Certain nonresponders likewise exhibited a low normalized T-cell clonal expansion.

Patients who had autoimmune disease history or got systemic immunosuppression were left out. Data came from immunoSEQ multiplex PCR; TCRdb stores just in-frame clones and leaves some out. Of approximately 70,000 clones listed, roughly 73% are singletons. Regarding this clone: What it recognizes is unknown.

The specimen comprised CD4+ or CD8+ T cells sorted from blood, sampled in a trial of the OX40 agonist ivuxolimab. This clonotype was sampled from an adult with an advanced solid tumor such as melanoma, head and neck, liver or kidney cancer.

The CDR3 region has the DNA TGTGCCAGCAGCTTACACGGCGGGGCAGTCCAAGAGACCCAGTACTTC. Amino acids: CASSLHGGAVQETQYF. The rearrangement joins TRBV5-4 to TRBJ2-5; a possible D gene is TRBD2 (6 bases). CDR3 length: 16 residues. V was shortened by 2 bases and J by 1 base, with 15 bases between the two germline ends. Looked up from germline, CDR1 is SGHNT and CDR2 is YYREEE (reference sequence). Drawing the rest from reference TRBV5-4 and TRBJ2-5, the complete variable domain is ETGVTQSPTHLIKTRGQQVTLRCSSQSGHNTVSWYQQALGQGPQFIFQYYREEENGRGNFPPRFSGLQFPNYSSELNVNALELDDSALYLCASSLHGGAVQETQYFGPGTRLLVL.